The sequence of this TCR beta chain was determined in a study of beta chain features in type 1 diabetes. The V gene lost 6 bases and the J gene lost 1 base, with 9 bases spanning the gap. The germline CDR1 and CDR2 sequences are LNHDA and SQIVND (reference sequence). The CDR3 runs to 13 residues. As every portion of the isolated RNA was reverse transcribed, the sequencing read expressed TCRB transcripts. Clones were read by immunoSEQ multiplex PCR, and TCRdb kept only the in-frame ones, dropping some. Altogether 550,000 to 850,000 clones are present, around an eighth being singletons, with the ten largest covering around 0.022%. This clone was counted a few times. The target antigen is unknown. The same CDR3 arises from other DNA sequences in this sample as well. Averaging about 120 mL, one heparinised blood draw was given by each donor. Whole-study findings and limits: Type 1 diabetes patients showed a moderate but significant shortening of TCRB CDR3s in all four CD4+ subsets. PCR might pick shorter templates more often, in the same way for patients and controls. When cDNA is sequenced, cells with high TCR expression could be over-represented.

The chain couples TRBV19 to TRBJ1-1; D uncertain. The clonotype was recovered from a man between 18 and 29 years old with type 1 diabetes. Source material: naive CD4+ T cells from blood. CDR3 sequence reads: CASSLTGNTEAFF. The CDR3 DNA sequence: TGTGCCAGTAGCCTGACGGGGAACACTGAAGCTTTCTTT.